A single sample is the source of the 29 T cell receptor beta chains below, sequenced in a study of CD8 T cells in Susac syndrome. Random hexamers were used to reverse transcribe roughly 0.45 to 1 ug of RNA. TCRdb ran MiXCR on the immunoSEQ multiplex PCR reads and lists one entry per CDR3 protein. The sample contains 150,000 to 250,000 distinct CDR3 sequences, more than 90% of which appear only once. Sequenced: CD4+ T cells from PBMCs. These receptors came from a human donor with multiple sclerosis.

The J gene is TRBJ2-7, the V gene TRBV20-1; 7 bases match TRBD2. The CDR3 has 13 amino acids. Losses at the gene ends were 6 bases for V and 5 bases for J; bases not matched to a gene: 10. The germline V gene has CDR1 DFQATT and CDR2 SNEGSKA (reference sequence). The DNA of the CDR3 is TGCAGTGCCAAGGCGGCGGGAGTACACGAGCAGTACTTC. This codes for CSAKAAGVHEQYF.

This chain connects TRBV4-1 to TRBJ1-1; D ambiguous. The CDR3 runs to 14 residues. Germline-derived CDR1 and CDR2 are MGHRA and YSYEKL. The V end lost 3 bases, the J end lost 1 base, and 9 bases lay between the germline ends. In nucleotides, the CDR3 is TGCGCCAGCAGCCATATGGTAGGGAACACTGAAGCTTTCTTT. Its protein product is CASSHMVGNTEAFF.

The chain couples TRBV4-1 to TRBJ2-5, with TRBD1 identical over 11 bases. This CDR3 spans 16 amino acids. V was clipped by 1 base and J by 4 bases; unmatched bases: 5. Germline CDR1 and CDR2: MGHRA and YSYEKL. The CDR3 spells CASSQGTGGIPETQYF. The CDR3 DNA follows: TGCGCCAGCAGCCAAGGGACAGGGGGCATCCCAGAGACCCAGTACTTC.

The genes are TRBV27 and TRBJ1-2; no clear D. Trimming took 4 bases from V and 2 from J, leaving 8 bases between them. CDR3 length equals 13 residues. CDR1 and CDR2 from the germline V gene are MNHEY and SMNVEV (reference sequence). The CDR3 bases are TGTGCCAGCAGTTCCCTCCGGAACTATGGCTACACCTTC. Translating gives CASSSLRNYGYTF.

CDR3 protein: CASSLKFGQPQHF. CDR3 nucleotide sequence: TGTGCCAGCAGCTTAAAATTCGGACAGCCCCAGCATTTT. The chain uses TRBV7-3 and TRBJ1-5; D not resolved. The CDR3 sequence is 13 residues long. Trimming stripped 1 base from V and 7 bases from J, with 8 bases between. Germline values: CDR1 SGHTA, CDR2 FQGTGA.

This rearrangement joins TRBV6-6 to TRBJ2-3; TRBD1 matches at 9 bases. The CDR3 spans 15 residues. V dropped 5 bases and J dropped 3; count of bases not matched to a gene: 6. The V gene's germline CDR1 is MNHNY and CDR2 SVGAGI (reference sequence). CDR3 amino acids: CASSPGTGRTDTQYF. DNA for the CDR3: TGTGCCAGCAGTCCCGGGACAGGGCGAACAGATACGCAGTATTTT.

The V call is TRBV24-1, the J call TRBJ1-2; D is unresolved. V lost 5 bases and J 4 bases, leaving 16 bases between the germline ends. Germline V gives CDR1 KGHDR, CDR2 SFDVKD. The CDR3 sequence is 15 residues long. The CDR3 DNA follows: TGTGCCACCAGTGCCCCAGCCGGTAAGACCTATGGCTACACCTTC. It codes for CATSAPAGKTYGYTF.

V usage is TRBV7-2 and J usage is TRBJ2-7; the D gene is possibly TRBD2 (6 bases). V was trimmed by 4 bases and J by 3 bases, leaving 16 bases between them. Germline CDR1 SGHTA, CDR2 FQGNSA. The CDR3 consists of 15 residues. CDR3 coding DNA: TGTGCCAGCAGCTCTCTGCAGCGGGTCGGCTACGAGCAGTACTTC. This encodes CASSSLQRVGYEQYF.

The chain joins TRBV5-6 to TRBJ2-5; TRBD1 or TRBD2 may be the D gene (5 bases each). The CDR3 has 17 amino acids. Trimming left V 1 base short and J 1 base short, with 17 bases between. CDR1 SGHDT and CDR2 YYEEEE come from the germline V gene. CDR3 nucleotide sequence: TGTGCCAGCAGCTTGTTTGTTGAGCTCGGGGCCCAAGAGACCCAGTACTTC. Protein: CASSLFVELGAQETQYF. Variable domain in full (rest from reference TRBV5-6 and TRBJ2-5): DAGVTQSPTHLIKTRGQQVTLRCSPKSGHDTVSWYQQALGQGPQFIFQYYEEEERQRGNFPDRFSGHQFPNYSSELNVNALLLGDSALYLCASSLFVELGAQETQYFGPGTRLLVL.

This rearrangement joins TRBV30 to TRBJ1-1; possible D gene TRBD1, 5 bases. Looked up from germline, CDR1 is GTSNPN and CDR2 is SVGIG (reference sequence). V gave up 1 base and J gave up 3 bases, with 15 bases separating them. The CDR3 spans 15 residues. CDR3 sequence: CAWSGGRRGDTEAFF. CDR3 DNA: TGTGCCTGGAGTGGAGGACGGCGGGGGGACACTGAAGCTTTCTTT.

J is TRBJ2-7 and V is TRBV2, with TRBD2 identical over 7 bases. Germline loops: CDR1 SNHLY, CDR2 FYNNEI. The trim removed 4 bases at V and 2 bases at J, leaving 5 bases unmatched. This CDR3 has 14 amino acids. The CDR3 spells CASSGLAATYEQYF. DNA for the CDR3: TGTGCCAGCAGTGGTCTAGCGGCAACCTACGAGCAGTACTTC.

This clonotype was recorded once. V gene TRBV12-3 or TRBV12-4 combines with J gene TRBJ1-2; D perhaps matches TRBD1 (6 bases). There are 11 residues in the CDR3. V was trimmed by 6 bases and J by 8 bases, leaving 10 bases between them. The CDR3 sequence is CASRERGGYTF. The DNA of the CDR3 is TGTGCCAGCAGGGAAAGGGGGGGCTACACCTTC.

The chain has TRBV29-1 and TRBJ2-2; tentative D call: TRBD1 (6 bases). The germline V and J ends were trimmed by 4 bases and 6 bases, with 15 bases remaining between them. Germline V gene lookup returns CDR1 SQVTM and CDR2 ANQGSEA. The CDR3 contains 14 residues. The CDR3 is CSVGIGGMAGELFF. The CDR3 bases are TGCAGCGTTGGGATAGGGGGAATGGCCGGGGAGCTGTTTTTT.

The chain couples TRBV29-1 to TRBJ2-7; D ambiguous. Germline CDR1 and CDR2: SQVTM and ANQGSEA. This CDR3 contains 13 residues. Here the CDR3 reads CTYRRRTTYEQYF. As DNA, the CDR3 is TGCACCTACCGCAGACGGACGACCTACGAGCAGTACTTC.

The J gene is TRBJ2-7, the V gene TRBV6-6; D is uncertain. Germline V gives CDR1 MNHNY, CDR2 SVGAGI (reference sequence). CDR3 length: 13 amino acids. With 10 bases removed from V and 2 bases from J, the gap between germline ends came to 15 bases. Here the CDR3 DNA reads TGTGCCACCGCTGACGGAGTCACCTACGAGCAGTACTTC. Translation gives CATADGVTYEQYF.

CDR3: CASSESYGYTF. The CDR3 nucleotides read TGTGCCAGCAGTGAAAGCTATGGCTACACCTTC. The chain has TRBV25-1 and TRBJ1-2; D unresolved. There are 11 residues in the CDR3. From germline, CDR1 is MGHDK and CDR2 SYGVNS. Trimming took 2 bases from V and 4 from J, leaving 2 bases between them.

The J gene is TRBJ2-1, the V gene TRBV5-1; 10 bases fit TRBD2. The CDR3 is 14 residues long. V was clipped by 5 bases and J by 5 bases; unmatched bases: 4. From germline, CDR1 is SGHRS and CDR2 YFSETQ. CDR3 region: CASSSGLADNEQFF. The CDR3 nucleotides are TGCGCCAGCAGTTCTGGACTAGCGGACAATGAGCAGTTCTTC.

The CDR3 loop is CASSLIGSDTEAFF. The CDR3 DNA sequence: TGTGCCAGCAGCTTAATAGGGAGCGACACTGAAGCTTTCTTT. V gene TRBV7-3 combines with J gene TRBJ1-1; D is unclear. The V end lost 1 base, the J end lost 3 bases, and 9 bases lay between the germline ends. The germline CDR1 and CDR2 sequences are SGHTA and FQGTGA. This CDR3 contains 14 residues. Drawing the rest from reference TRBV7-3 and TRBJ1-1, the complete variable domain is GAGVSQTPSNKVTEKGKYVELRCDPISGHTALYWYRQSLGQGPEFLIYFQGTGAADDSGLPNDRFFAVRPEGSVSTLKIQRTERGDSAVYLCASSLIGSDTEAFFGQGTRLTVV.

Concerning this clonotype itself: The junction differs from germline at one of its ends, possibly a read error. The chain links TRBV20-1 to TRBJ2-3, with TRBD2 identical over 16 bases. CDR3 length: 12 residues. The germline gives CDR1 DFQATT, CDR2 SNEGSKA (reference sequence). CDR3 residues: CSARGTSGGEYF. For the CDR3, the DNA is TGCAGTGCAAGAGGGACTAGCGGGGGGGAATATTTT.

The chain employs TRBV5-1 and TRBJ2-3; 13 bases are a match to TRBD2. V shed 4 bases and J 4 bases; nucleotides not matched to a gene: 6. In germline, CDR1 is SGHRS, CDR2 YFSETQ. This CDR3 is built from 16 residues. Written as DNA, the CDR3 is TGCGCCAGCAGCAGCGGACTAGCGGGAGTAGCAGATACGCAGTATTTT. Encoded protein: CASSSGLAGVADTQYF.

The chain links TRBV24-1 to TRBJ2-4; the match to TRBD1 covers 9 bases. Germline V lookup: CDR1 KGHDR, CDR2 SFDVKD. The V and J ends lost 4 bases and 9 bases, in that order; junction bases with no gene match: 9. This CDR3 has 15 residues. CDR3 loop: CATSEGGQGRTIQYF. The DNA of the CDR3 is TGTGCCACCAGTGAGGGCGGACAGGGGCGGACCATTCAGTACTTC.

The chain is built from TRBV7-9 and TRBJ1-5, with TRBD1 as a possible D gene (6 bases). The CDR3 runs 12 residues. The ends were cut back, 5 bases at V and 16 bases at J, with 18 bases in the middle. Germline assignment: CDR1 SEHNR and CDR2 FQNEAQ (reference sequence). In nucleotides, the CDR3 is TGTGCCAGCAGCCGCGGGGGGGCTCTGAGTCATTTT. Translating it yields CASSRGGALSHF.

This chain uses TRBV7-3 with TRBJ2-5; D gene unclear. The germline V gene encodes CDR1 SGHTA and CDR2 FQGTGA. The CDR3 loop spans 13 amino acids. Between the trimmed V and J ends, which lost 3 bases and 3 bases, there was a span of 8 bases. The CDR3 here is CASSLSPEETQYF. The CDR3 DNA sequence: TGTGCCAGCAGCTTGAGCCCAGAAGAGACCCAGTACTTC.

V gene TRBV7-9 combines with J gene TRBJ2-7; D perhaps matches TRBD2 (5 bases). Deletions cut 5 bases from V and 3 bases from J, with 14 bases between. The CDR3 consists of 14 residues. Germline V gives CDR1 SEHNR, CDR2 FQNEAQ (reference sequence). This CDR3 is CASSESGINYEQYF. CDR3 nucleotides: TGTGCCAGCAGCGAATCCGGGATAAACTACGAGCAGTACTTC.

The V gene is TRBV29-1, the J gene TRBJ2-1; D call uncertain. The CDR3 has 15 residues. Germline V CDR1 and CDR2: SQVTM, ANQGSEA. The ends were cut back, 1 base at V and 10 bases at J, with 20 bases in the middle. The CDR3 DNA reads TGCAGCGTTGAAGCGGAGATAAACTTTCGGCCAGAGCAGTTCTTC. This gives the protein CSVEAEINFRPEQFF.

The V gene is TRBV7-9, the J gene TRBJ1-1; D is undetermined. V lost 7 bases and J 5 bases, leaving 11 bases between the germline ends. This CDR3 contains 12 residues. Germline assignment: CDR1 SEHNR and CDR2 FQNEAQ (reference sequence). The CDR3 loop is CASTLSYTEAFF. The CDR3, as DNA: TGTGCCAGCACCCTGAGTTATACTGAAGCTTTCTTT.

This CDR3 is CSALLRGGAGSKETQYF. CDR3 in DNA: TGCAGTGCTCTACTCCGCGGGGGAGCAGGGTCGAAAGAGACCCAGTACTTC. The chain employs TRBV20-1 and TRBJ2-5, with 7 bases fitting TRBD2. In germline, CDR1 is DFQATT, CDR2 SNEGSKA (reference sequence). V shed 5 bases and J 3 bases; nucleotides not matched to a gene: 18. The CDR3 is 17 residues long.

This rearrangement joins TRBV25-1 to TRBJ2-7, with 7 positions matching TRBD1. The trim removed 9 bases at V and 1 base at J, leaving 12 bases unmatched. CDR1 and CDR2 from the germline V gene are MGHDK and SYGVNS. This CDR3 comprises 15 residues. The CDR3: CASRPMGTASYEQYF. Here the CDR3 DNA reads TGTGCCAGTAGGCCCATGGGGACAGCATCCTACGAGCAGTACTTC.

The V gene is TRBV11-2, the J gene TRBJ2-7; D possibly matches TRBD1 or TRBD2 (6 bases each). Looked up from germline, CDR1 is SGHAT and CDR2 is FQNNGV. This CDR3 is 14 amino acids long. V gave up 5 bases and J gave up 6 bases, with 17 bases separating them. The CDR3 DNA is TGTGCCAGCAGCATCCCGGGGGCTGAGGCCGAGCAGTACTTC. The encoded protein is CASSIPGAEAEQYF.